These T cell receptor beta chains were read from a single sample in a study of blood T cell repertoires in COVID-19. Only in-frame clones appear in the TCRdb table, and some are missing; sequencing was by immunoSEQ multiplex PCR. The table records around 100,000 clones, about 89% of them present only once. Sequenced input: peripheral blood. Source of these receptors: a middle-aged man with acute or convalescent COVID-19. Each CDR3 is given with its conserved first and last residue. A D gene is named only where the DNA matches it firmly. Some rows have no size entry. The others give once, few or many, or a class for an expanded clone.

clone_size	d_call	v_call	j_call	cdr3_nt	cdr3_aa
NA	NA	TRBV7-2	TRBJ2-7	TGTGCCAGCAGCTTAGGTTCGGTGGTTCCCTCCCTTGAGCAGTACTTC	CASSLGSVVPSLEQYF
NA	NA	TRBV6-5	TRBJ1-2	TGTGCCAGCAGTTACAATCAGGAAGCTGGCTACACCTTC	CASSYNQEAGYTF
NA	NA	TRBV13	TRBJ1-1	TGTGCCAGCAGCCCTAGGGGTCTGTGGAGTGAAGCTTTCTTT	CASSPRGLWSEAFF
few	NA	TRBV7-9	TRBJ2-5	TGTGCCAGCAGCTCGTCCGGGACAACTCAAGAGACCCAGTACTTC	CASSSSGTTQETQYF
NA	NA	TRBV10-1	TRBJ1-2	TGCGCCAGCAGTGAGTCCGCGGACAGCCTCACCTTC	CASSESADSLTF
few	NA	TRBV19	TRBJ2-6	TGTGCCAGTAGCCCCCGTTTCTCTGGGGCCAACGTCCTGACTTTC	CASSPRFSGANVLTF
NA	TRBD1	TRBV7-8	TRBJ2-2	TGTGCCAGCAGCTACTACGGGGACAGGGAGTACACCGGGGAGCTGTTTTTT	CASSYYGDREYTGELFF
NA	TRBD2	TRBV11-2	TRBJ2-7	TGTGCCAGCAGCTTAGTAGCGGGGACCTCCTACGAGCAGTACTTC	CASSLVAGTSYEQYF
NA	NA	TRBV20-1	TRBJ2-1	TGCAGTGCTAGTTTCACGGACAATGAGCAGTTCTTC	CSASFTDNEQFF
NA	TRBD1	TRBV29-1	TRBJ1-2	TGCAGCGTTGCAGGGGGTGGCTACACCTTC	CSVAGGGYTF
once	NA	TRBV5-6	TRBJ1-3	TGTGCCAGCAGCTGGGGTGGGGAGACTGGAAACACCATATATTTT	CASSWGGETGNTIYF
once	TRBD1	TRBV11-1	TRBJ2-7	TGTGCCAGCAGCCCGGGGACAGGGCCAAGGAACGAGCAGTACTTC	CASSPGTGPRNEQYF
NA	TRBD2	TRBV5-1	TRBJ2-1	TGCGCCAGCAATACGCTTGGGACTAGCGGACTCAATGAGCAGTTCTTC	CASNTLGTSGLNEQFF
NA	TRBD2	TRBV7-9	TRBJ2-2	TGTGCCAGCAGATGGACTAGCGGCAACACCGGGGAGCTGTTTTTT	CASRWTSGNTGELFF
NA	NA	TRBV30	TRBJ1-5	TGTGCCTGGAGTGTACAAAGGGGGAGTAGCAATCAGCCCCAGCATTTT	CAWSVQRGSSNQPQHF
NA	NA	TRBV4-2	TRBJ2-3	TGTGCCAGCAGCCAAGGCGGGTTTCGCACAGATACGCAGTATTTT	CASSQGGFRTDTQYF
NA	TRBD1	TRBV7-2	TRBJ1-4	TGTGCCAGCAGCTCGGACAGGGGAACTAATGAAAAACTGTTTTTT	CASSSDRGTNEKLFF
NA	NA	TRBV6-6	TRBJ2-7	TGTGCCAGCAGGAAGATCGGATGGGGGGATAGCGAGCAGTACTTC	CASRKIGWGDSEQYF
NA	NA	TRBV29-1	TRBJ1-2	TGCAGCGCGTCCCAGTCACAGGGTAATGGCTACACCTTC	CSASQSQGNGYTF
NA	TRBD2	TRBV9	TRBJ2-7	TGTGCCAGCAGCGTAGGACTAGCGGGCGATTACGAGCAGTACTTC	CASSVGLAGDYEQYF
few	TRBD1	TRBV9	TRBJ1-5	TGTGCCAGCAGCTCAGGACAGGGAAGGGATCAGCCCCAGCATTTT	CASSSGQGRDQPQHF
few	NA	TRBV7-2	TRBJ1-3	TGTGCCAGCAGCTTAGATGGGGGGAGAAACACCATATATTTT	CASSLDGGRNTIYF
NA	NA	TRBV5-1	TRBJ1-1	TGCGCCAGCAGCTTGAGGACAGCAAGCTTTATGAACACTGAAGCTTTCTTT	CASSLRTASFMNTEAFF
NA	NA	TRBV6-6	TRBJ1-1	TGTGCCAGCACTCCAGGGATGAACACTGAAGCTTTCTTT	CASTPGMNTEAFF
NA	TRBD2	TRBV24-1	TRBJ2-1	TGTGCCACCAGTGATCAAAACCCGGGACTAGCGACGGATGAGCAGTTCTTC	CATSDQNPGLATDEQFF
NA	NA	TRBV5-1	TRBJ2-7	TGCGCCAGCAACCTAAACGGGGACAACACCTACGAGCAGTACTTC	CASNLNGDNTYEQYF
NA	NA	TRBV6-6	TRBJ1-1	TGTGCCAGCGGATGGAAGGAGATGAACACTGAAGCTTTCTTT	CASGWKEMNTEAFF
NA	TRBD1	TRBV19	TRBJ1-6	TGTGCCAGTAGTACTAGGGGGACAGGGCTTTTTTCACCCCTCCACTTT	CASSTRGTGLFSPLHF
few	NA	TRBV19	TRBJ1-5	TGTGCCAGTAGTATAGGACAGTATAGCAATCAGCCCCAGCATTTT	CASSIGQYSNQPQHF
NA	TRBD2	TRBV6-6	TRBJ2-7	TGTGCCAGCAGCCAAACCTCTAGCGGGGGCACCTACGAGCAGTACTTC	CASSQTSSGGTYEQYF
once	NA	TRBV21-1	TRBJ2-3	TGTGCCAGCAGGGGGGAGGGGCGCACAGATACGCAGTATTTT	CASRGEGRTDTQYF
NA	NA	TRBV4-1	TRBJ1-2	TGCGCCAGCAGCCAAGAGGCGTTAGACCGGGTAGGCACCTTC	CASSQEALDRVGTF
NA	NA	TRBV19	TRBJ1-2	TGTGCCAGTAGTCAGCAGGTAGGAGGCGGCTACACCTTC	CASSQQVGGGYTF
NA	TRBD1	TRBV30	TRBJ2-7	TGTGCCTGGTGGGAACCGGGACAGGGGTACTACGAGCAGTACTTC	CAWWEPGQGYYEQYF
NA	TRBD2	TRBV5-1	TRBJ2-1	TGCGCCAGCAGCCCTCTCTCGGGAGGGCCTGGCAATGAGCAGTTCTTC	CASSPLSGGPGNEQFF
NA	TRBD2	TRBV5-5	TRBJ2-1	TGTGCCAGCAGCTTGGTGGAGCGGGGTGAGCAGTTCTTC	CASSLVERGEQFF
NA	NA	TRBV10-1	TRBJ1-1	TGCGCCAGCAGTAGGGCAGGGCGGGGGTTCGACACTGAAGCTTTCTTT	CASSRAGRGFDTEAFF
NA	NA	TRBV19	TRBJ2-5	TGTGCCAGTAGTAGCCGACGGCGACTTCAAGAGACCCAGTACTTC	CASSSRRRLQETQYF
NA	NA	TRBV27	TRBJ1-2	TGTGCCAGCAGTCCCCTGACAGGCTCCTATGGCTACACCTTC	CASSPLTGSYGYTF
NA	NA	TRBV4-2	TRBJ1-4	TGTGCCAGCAGCCCCTACGCCGGGGGAGCAAATAATGAAAAACTGTTTTTT	CASSPYAGGANNEKLFF
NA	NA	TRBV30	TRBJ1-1	TGTGCCTGGAGTTTAAGGGGCACTGAAGCTTTCTTT	CAWSLRGTEAFF
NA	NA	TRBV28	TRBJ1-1	TGTGCCAGCAGTTTAACGCAGACTAACACTGAAGCTTTCTTT	CASSLTQTNTEAFF
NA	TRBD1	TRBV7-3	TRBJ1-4	TGTGCCAGCAGCAGACAGGGAGGAGAAAAACTGTTTTTT	CASSRQGGEKLFF
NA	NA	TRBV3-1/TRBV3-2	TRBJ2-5	TGTGCCAGCATCATCCGGGAAGAGACCCAGTACTTC	CASIIREETQYF